These T cell receptor beta chains were read from a single sample in a study of human T cells and chemical hapten exposure. From the RACE reads, TCRdb called clonotypes with MiXCR, one entry per CDR3 protein. The sample has approximately 73,000 distinct CDR3 sequences, approximately 10% seen once. Material: whole blood, obtained in connection with sensitization to the hapten diphenylcyclopropenone (DPC). Receptor source: a woman aged 45-60 years with alopecia areata. Some clones in this sample may be carry-over from other donors' samples. Each CDR3 is given with its conserved first and last residue. Each record gives: D gene, V gene, J gene, clone size, CDR3 DNA, CDR3 protein. D genes are given only for firm matches. Part of the rows lack a size; the others show once, few, many or a class for expanded clones.

TRBD2,TRBV28,TRBJ2-1,few,TGTGCCAGCAGTCCATGGGGGGAGGGAAACAATGAGCAGTTCTTC,CASSPWGEGNNEQFF
TRBD2,TRBV27,TRBJ2-7,-,TGTGCCAGCAGTCCGACTAGCGGCAACTCCTACGAGCAGTACTTC,CASSPTSGNSYEQYF
TRBD2,TRBV6-2/TRBV6-3,TRBJ2-7,-,TGTGCCAGCAGTTACCCCCGAGGAGAGCGGGAGTCCCACGAGCAGTACTTC,CASSYPRGERESHEQYF
-,TRBV27,TRBJ1-6,many,TGTGCCAGCAGTTTTTCTAGTACAACCAATTCACCCCTCCACTTT,CASSFSSTTNSPLHF
-,TRBV18,TRBJ2-1,many,TGTGCCAGCTCACCCGGGAGAGCAGGGGGACGCGATGAGCAGTTCTTC,CASSPGRAGGRDEQFF
-,TRBV28,TRBJ2-3,many,TGTGCCAGCAGTTTATTCAGGGCCGGAGATACGCAGTATTTT,CASSLFRAGDTQYF
TRBD2,TRBV6-6,TRBJ2-7,-,TGTGCCAGCAGTTCTCCCCTAGCGGGAGCCTCCTACGAGCAGTACTTC,CASSSPLAGASYEQYF
-,TRBV5-1,TRBJ2-1,many,TGCGCCAGCAGCTTGACTCACACCAATGAGCAGTTCTTC,CASSLTHTNEQFF
TRBD2,TRBV5-4,TRBJ2-7,few,TGTGCCAGCAGCAACGGACTAGCGGGAGGGCTCCGGGGGAACGAGCAGTACTTC,CASSNGLAGGLRGNEQYF
-,TRBV18,TRBJ1-2,many,TGTGCCAGCTCACCCCTAACGGAGGTTGCCTATGGCTACACCTTC,CASSPLTEVAYGYTF
-,TRBV3-1,TRBJ1-6,few,TGTGCCAGCAGCCAAGGAGGGAATAATTCACCCCTCCACTTT,CASSQGGNNSPLHF
TRBD1,TRBV12-3/TRBV12-4,TRBJ1-5,-,TGTGCCAGCAGTATGGGACAGCGAAATCAGCCCCAGCATTTT,CASSMGQRNQPQHF
-,TRBV11-1,TRBJ2-1,-,TGTGCCAGCAGCCCACCTCAGGCCCGAGGGTACAATGAGCAGTTCTTC,CASSPPQARGYNEQFF
-,TRBV5-1,TRBJ2-7,-,TGCGCCAGCAGCTTGGTAGCGACAGTTTCCGAGCAGTACTTC,CASSLVATVSEQYF
TRBD2,TRBV19,TRBJ2-1,many,TGTGCCAGTACCCTAGCGGGAGTAAGTGAGAATGAGCAGTTCTTC,CASTLAGVSENEQFF
-,TRBV6-1,TRBJ1-2,few,TGTGCCAGCATAGGCGATGGCTACACCTTC,CASIGDGYTF
-,TRBV10-1,TRBJ2-1,few,TGCGCCAGCAGTGACAGAGTGGGTTACAATGAGCAGTTCTTC,CASSDRVGYNEQFF
-,TRBV18,TRBJ1-3,many,TGTGCCAGCTCACCACGGGAGGCGTCGGGAAACACCATATATTTT,CASSPREASGNTIYF
-,TRBV18,TRBJ2-3,few,TGTGCCAGCTCACCACGGGACACAGATACGCAGTATTTT,CASSPRDTDTQYF
TRBD1,TRBV18,TRBJ2-2,-,TGTGCCAGCTCACCCATCGGACAGGACACCGGGGAGCTGTTTTTT,CASSPIGQDTGELFF
-,TRBV18,TRBJ1-5,-,TGTGCCAGCTCACGACAGGTGGGAGGCAATCAGCCCCAGCATTTT,CASSRQVGGNQPQHF
TRBD1,TRBV5-1,TRBJ1-5,few,TGCGCCAGCAGCTTAGGACCGGGACAGATAAATCAGCCCCAGCATTTT,CASSLGPGQINQPQHF
-,TRBV7-2,TRBJ2-3,few,TGTGCCAGCAGCTTCTCGCGGGCCTCCACAGATACGCAGTATTTT,CASSFSRASTDTQYF